The clone carrying this T cell receptor (beta chain) was counted only a few times. The data derive from a study of beta chain features in type 1 diabetes. About the research overall: There was similarity between patients and healthy donors in age, gender and cell yields.

Expressed TCRB transcripts got sequenced, as all isolated RNA was reverse transcribed. Reads from naive, central memory and regulatory T cell samples averaged around 4 million. Some clones are missing from TCRdb's copy, which holds only in-frame ones; the method was immunoSEQ multiplex PCR. The data show hundreds of thousands of clones, with around 7.6% seen just once and 0.44% held by the top ten. The CDR3 runs to 14 residues. Per germline, CDR1 SQVTM and CDR2 ANQGSEA. Per donor, one heparinised blood draw averaged roughly 110 mL. Isolation of CD4+ naive, central memory, regulatory and stem cell-like memory cells was achieved by sorting via CD45RO/CCR7/CD25/CD127/CD95/CD27.

The sequence was collected from a woman aged 18-29 years in good health. Sequenced input: central memory CD4+ T cells from blood. The chain joins TRBV29-1 to TRBJ2-5, with 8 bases fitting TRBD1. Near its end, the DNA agrees better with TRBJ2-7, so the J call may be wrong. In nucleotides, the CDR3 is TGCAGCGTTTTATCGACGGGACAGGACTACGAGCAGTACTTC. Protein sequence: CSVLSTGQDYEQYF.